These T cell receptor beta chains were read from a single sample in a study of shared clonotypes between healthy human individuals. TCRdb keeps only in-frame clones here, not all; method: immunoSEQ multiplex PCR. The sample contains some 980,000 clones, 76% of which appear only once. The sequencing input was memory CD4+ T cells sorted from blood. These receptors came from a man aged 18-30 years in good health. Both conserved end residues are part of each CDR3. Fields, in order: J gene, V gene, clone size, D gene, CDR3 protein, CDR3 DNA. The D gene is left open where the match is weak. Clone size is not always given. Where it is, it says once, few, many or a class for expanded clones.

>TRBJ2-7|TRBV5-4|NA|NA
CASSFDSSYEQYF
TGTGCCAGCAGCTTTGACAGTTCCTACGAGCAGTACTTC
>TRBJ2-3|TRBV9|NA|TRBD2
CASSVLAGVGTDTQYF
TGTGCCAGCAGCGTGCTAGCGGGGGTGGGCACAGATACGCAGTATTTT
>TRBJ2-1|TRBV10-3|many|TRBD1
CATWTGYNEQFF
TGTGCCACATGGACAGGGTACAATGAGCAGTTCTTC
>TRBJ1-5|TRBV28|NA|NA
CASSKGGTNQPQHF
TGTGCCAGCAGTAAGGGGGGGACCAATCAGCCCCAGCATTTT
>TRBJ2-2|TRBV7-2|NA|TRBD2
CASSLVPAGGVTGELFF
TGTGCCAGCAGCTTAGTACCGGCGGGAGGGGTCACCGGGGAGCTGTTTTTT
>TRBJ1-5|TRBV11-2|NA|NA
CASSSIRGSGNQPQHF
TGTGCCAGCAGCTCTATAAGGGGATCGGGAAATCAGCCCCAGCATTTT
>TRBJ2-3|TRBV9|NA|TRBD2
CASSRSGSGLDTQYF
TGTGCCAGCAGCCGTAGCGGGAGTGGTCTAGATACGCAGTATTTT
>TRBJ2-2|TRBV19|NA|TRBD2
CASSMIAGLVTGELFF
TGTGCCAGTAGTATGATAGCGGGATTAGTGACCGGGGAGCTGTTTTTT
>TRBJ2-3|TRBV6-5|NA|NA
CASSYTLLDTQYF
TGTGCCAGCAGTTACACTCTTTTGGATACGCAGTATTTT
>TRBJ2-5|TRBV7-9|few|TRBD1
CASSASGTGVETQYF
TGTGCCAGCAGCGCCTCAGGGACAGGGGTGGAGACCCAGTACTTC
>TRBJ1-2|TRBV6-4|NA|TRBD1
CASRPTGVRDRGGYTF
TGTGCCAGCAGGCCGACCGGAGTTAGGGACAGGGGTGGCTACACCTTC
>TRBJ1-1|TRBV19|few|TRBD1
CASRGQGASAFF
TGTGCCAGTCGCGGACAGGGGGCCTCAGCTTTCTTT
>TRBJ2-5|TRBV15|once|NA
CATSRDRWGRETQYF
TGTGCCACCAGCAGAGATCGGTGGGGTCGAGAGACCCAGTACTTC
>TRBJ2-6|TRBV4-3|few|NA
CASSQALPGAGANVLTF
TGCGCCAGCAGCCAGGCTCTACCTGGAGCTGGGGCCAACGTCCTGACTTTC
>TRBJ2-7|TRBV2|NA|NA
CASSAPYEQYF
TGTGCCAGCAGTGCCCCCTACGAGCAGTACTTC
>TRBJ1-2|TRBV11-2|NA|NA
CASSLGTDGYTF
TGTGCCAGCAGCTTAGGTACAGATGGCTACACCTTC
>TRBJ1-1|TRBV5-4|NA|NA
CAIAGNTYDTEAFF
TGTGCCATTGCGGGGAACACTTACGACACTGAAGCTTTCTTT
>TRBJ2-5|TRBV2|NA|TRBD2
CASSAGGIETQYF
TGTGCCAGCAGTGCGGGGGGAATTGAGACCCAGTACTTC
>TRBJ1-1|TRBV10-3|NA|TRBD1
CAISESRGQGNTEAFF
TGTGCCATCAGTGAGTCCAGGGGGCAGGGGAACACTGAAGCTTTCTTT
>TRBJ1-2|TRBV2|NA|TRBD1
CASSGDRNYGYTF
TGTGCCAGCAGTGGGGACAGAAACTATGGCTACACCTTC
>TRBJ1-4|TRBV11-2|few|NA
CASSLWGGNEKLFF
TGTGCCAGCAGCTTATGGGGGGGTAATGAAAAACTGTTTTTT
>TRBJ2-3|TRBV6-5|NA|TRBD1
CARGTGRNTDTQYF
TGTGCCAGAGGGACAGGTCGTAACACAGATACGCAGTATTTT
>TRBJ1-4|TRBV23-1|NA|NA
CASSQTGTPTNEKLFF
TGCGCCAGCAGTCAGACCGGGACACCAACTAATGAAAAACTGTTTTTT
>TRBJ1-1|TRBV28|few|TRBD1
CASSRTGTGGQTFF
TGTGCCAGCAGCCGAACCGGGACAGGGGGGCAAACTTTCTTT
>TRBJ2-3|TRBV2|NA|NA
CASRSGELQYF
TGTGCCAGCAGAAGCGGAGAACTGCAGTATTTT
>TRBJ1-2|TRBV6-6|NA|TRBD1
CASRPTGSDGYTF
TGTGCCAGCAGACCGACAGGGTCGGATGGCTACACCTTC
>TRBJ1-1|TRBV7-3|NA|TRBD1
CASSSSGGSDTEAFF
TGTGCCAGCAGCTCATCAGGGGGCTCCGACACTGAAGCTTTCTTT
>TRBJ2-3|TRBV13|NA|NA
CASSLYSTDTQYF
TGTGCCAGCAGCTTATACAGCACAGATACGCAGTATTTT